This TCR beta chain is drawn from a study of response to subunit inactivated influenza vaccine. The CDR3 is made up of 18 amino acids. Per the germline V gene, CDR1 is MGHDK and CDR2 is SYGVNS. After removal of 8 bases from V and 0 bases from J, the junction contained 10 bases not matched to a gene. As concerns this clonotype: The antigen remains undetermined.

TCRdb fed the RT-PCR reads into MiXCR, producing one record per CDR3 protein. The data contain some 640,000 distinct CDR3 sequences, more than 11% of them singletons. Study-level results: The authors offered the suggestion that each seasonal influenza vaccination recruits few new T cells.

The chain employs TRBV25-1 and TRBJ2-7, with 16 bases lining up with TRBD2. The clonotype was recovered from a man aged 50-59 years who received an inactivated influenza vaccine. The input for sequencing was PBMCs from blood, taken 14 to 15 days before vaccination. The CDR3 region is CASPPGLAGGPPSYEQYF. The CDR3, as DNA: TGTGCCAGCCCCCCGGGACTAGCGGGAGGGCCCCCCTCCTACGAGCAGTACTTC.